This T cell receptor beta chain comes out of a study of shared clonotypes between healthy human individuals. Looking at the study overall: Ranging from 18 to 49 in age, donors were a couple of women and a few men. CD4 naive and CD4 memory each took three plates per donor, while CD8 naive took two and CD8 memory one.

Naive CD8 cells were CD45RO-negative, positively selected for CCR7, excluding terminally differentiated effector memory CD45RA+ cells. Those who donated were healthy HIV-negative adults, with no recent acute infections or vaccinations reported. The CDR3 sequence is 14 residues long. Germline assignment: CDR1 MNHEY and CDR2 SMNVEV (reference sequence). V gave up 3 bases and J gave up 3 bases; unmatched junction bases: 4. The count of this clone is one. The antigen remains unidentified. The study, taken as a whole, reports: Shared clonotypes: approximately 4.5% naive CD4, approximately 3.4% naive CD8, roughly 2.2% memory CD4, around 0.4% memory CD8.

Some clones are missing from TCRdb's copy, which holds only in-frame ones; the method was immunoSEQ multiplex PCR. This table holds about 700,000 clones, around 92% found once. This sequence was found in a man aged 25-45 years in good health. Sequencing input: naive CD8+ T cells sorted from blood. J is TRBJ2-7 and V is TRBV27; the match to TRBD2 covers 8 bases. The CDR3 DNA reads TGTGCCAGCAGTTTCGGGGGGGGAAACTACGAGCAGTACTTC. It is translated as CASSFGGGNYEQYF.